Sequencing of this T cell receptor (beta chain) was carried out in a study of T cell changes during pregnancy in multiple sclerosis. Germline V lookup: CDR1 MNHEY, CDR2 SVGAGI. The CDR3 runs 15 residues. J was trimmed by 4 bases and V by 3 bases; bases with no gene match: 3. Data came from immunoSEQ multiplex PCR; TCRdb stores just in-frame clones and leaves some out. The sample holds around 80,000 clones, 85% to 95% seen once. This clonotype was obtained from a female donor in good health, enrolled as a control in a pregnancy study. The V gene is TRBV6-5, the J gene TRBJ2-5; 12 bases match TRBD1. The sequencing used peripheral blood, collected in the second trimester of pregnancy. CDR3 in DNA: TGTGCCAGCAGTTATAGGGACAGGGGGCGAGAGACCCAGTACTTC. Encoded protein: CASSYRDRGRETQYF.